The 11 T cell receptor beta chains listed next were all sequenced from one sample in a study of blood T cell repertoires in COVID-19. TCRdb's table, derived via immunoSEQ multiplex PCR, lists solely in-frame clones and lacks some. This table holds 50,000 to 65,000 clones, roughly 83% found once. The specimen sequenced was peripheral blood. The receptors originated from a man in his fifties or sixties with COVID-19, enrolled during active disease.

This clone was seen a handful of times. As DNA, the CDR3 is TGCGCCAGCAGCTTTCTCTCGCCGGGTACCGGGGAGCTGTTTTTT. Encoded protein: CASSFLSPGTGELFF. The chain combines TRBV5-1 with TRBJ2-2; D gene ambiguous. Trimming pared 2 bases from V and 5 bases from J, leaving 13 bases between. There are 15 residues in the CDR3. CDR1 and CDR2 (germline): SGHRS, YFSETQ.

The rearrangement uses TRBV28 and TRBJ2-2, with D hard to call. V was trimmed by 6 bases and J by 3 bases, leaving 5 bases between them. The CDR3 contains 12 residues. CDR1 is MDHEN and CDR2 is SYDVKM in the germline V gene. The CDR3 loop is CASRLDTGELFF. CDR3 DNA: TGTGCCAGCAGACTGGACACCGGGGAGCTGTTTTTT.

The rearrangement joins TRBV3-1 (or the pseudogene TRBV3-2) to TRBJ1-6; unclear D gene. The CDR3 runs to 12 residues. The V gene lost 7 bases and the J gene lost 7 bases, with 8 bases spanning the gap. Germline-derived CDR1 and CDR2 are LGHDT and YNNKEL (reference sequence). CDR3 protein: CASTSQNSPLHF. The CDR3 DNA sequence: TGTGCCAGCACCTCACAGAATTCACCCCTCCACTTT.

With respect to this clone: Other DNA sequences in this sample translate to the same CDR3. The V and J genes are TRBV5-6 and TRBJ1-2; D gene ambiguous. The CDR3 is 12 residues long. Germline values: CDR1 SGHDT, CDR2 YYEEEE. Trimming removed 3 bases from V and 7 bases from J, with 10 bases in between. The CDR3 here is CASSSGARGYTF. The CDR3, as DNA: TGTGCCAGCAGCTCGGGAGCCCGTGGCTACACCTTC.

This chain links TRBV19 with TRBJ1-3; D possibly corresponds to TRBD1 (6 bases). Trimming shortened V by 8 bases and J by 4 bases, and 12 bases separated the two germline ends. Germline CDR1 is LNHDA and CDR2 is SQIVND (reference sequence). The CDR3 is made up of 13 amino acids. This CDR3 reads CASRTGQGNTIYF. The CDR3 region has the DNA TGTGCCAGTCGTACAGGGCAAGGAAACACCATATATTTT.

This clone has only one observation. The chain links TRBV5-1 to TRBJ1-2; 8 bases are shared with TRBD1. Germline V gives CDR1 SGHRS, CDR2 YFSETQ. The CDR3 has 15 residues. Trimming took 2 bases from V and 3 from J; bases not matched to a gene: 6. The CDR3 is CASSLAGGSDYGYTF. CDR3 DNA sequence: TGCGCCAGCAGCTTAGCAGGGGGCTCGGACTATGGCTACACCTTC.

In this sample, this clone turned up a few times. This chain links TRBV28 with TRBJ2-7, with D maybe TRBD1 (7 bases). V lost 3 bases and J lost 4, with 16 bases in between. CDR1 and CDR2 (germline): MDHEN, SYDVKM. This CDR3 contains 15 residues. The CDR3 region is CASSLIFQGGYEQYF. The CDR3 nucleotides read TGTGCCAGCAGTTTGATCTTCCAGGGGGGTTACGAGCAGTACTTC. The variable domain in full, with the rest retrieved from reference TRBV28 and TRBJ2-7, is DVKVTQSSRYLVKRTGEKVFLECVQDMDHENMFWYRQDPGLGLRLIYFSYDVKMKEKGDIPEGYSVSREKKERFSLILESASTNQTSMYLCASSLIFQGGYEQYFGPGTRLTVT.

The V gene is TRBV14, the J gene TRBJ2-7; a possible D gene is TRBD2 (5 bases). V shed 2 bases and J shed 7 bases, with 12 bases lying between them. Germline CDR1 SGHDN, CDR2 FVKESK. CDR3 size: 13 residues. The CDR3: CASSQTHGLEQYF. For the CDR3, the DNA is TGTGCCAGCAGCCAAACCCACGGACTTGAGCAGTACTTC. Supplemented by reference TRBV14 and TRBJ2-7, the full variable domain reads EAGVTQFPSHSVIEKGQTVTLRCDPISGHDNLYWYRRVMGKEIKFLLHFVKESKQDESGMPNNRFLAERTGGTYSTLKVQPAELEDSGVYFCASSQTHGLEQYFGPGTRLTVT.

This clone was counted a few times. CDR3 residues: CASSYLVASTDTQYF. The CDR3, as DNA: TGTGCCAGCAGTTACCTAGTTGCTAGCACAGATACGCAGTATTTT. The rearrangement uses TRBV6-5 and TRBJ2-3; no firm D call. Trimming cost V 2 bases and J 0 bases, with 9 bases left between them. Per germline, CDR1 MNHEY and CDR2 SVGAGI. The CDR3 has 15 amino acids.

V is TRBV28 and J is TRBJ1-2, with 7 bases that match TRBD1. The CDR3 length is 14 residues. Germline assignment: CDR1 MDHEN and CDR2 SYDVKM. J lost 4 bases, V lost 5 bases, and 7 bases had no gene match. CDR3 nucleotide sequence: TGTGCCAGCAGTCTAACAGGGGAGGCCTATGGCTACACCTTC. This sequence encodes CASSLTGEAYGYTF.

The chain carries TRBV7-9 and TRBJ1-6; no reliable D call. The CDR3 sequence is 15 residues long. Germline V lookup: CDR1 SEHNR, CDR2 FQNEAQ (reference sequence). Trimming left V 5 bases short and J 6 bases short, with 14 bases between. CDR3 in amino acids: CASSKEDIINSPLHF. The CDR3 coding sequence is TGTGCCAGCAGCAAAGAAGACATAATTAATTCACCCCTCCACTTT.